A single sample is the source of the 29 T cell receptor beta chains below, sequenced in a study of cytomegalovirus exposure and HLA in healthy donors. Primers included in the PCR were 60 Vbeta and 13 Jbeta primers. Repertoires were generated with immunoSEQ multiplex PCR, while TCRdb's copy carries only in-frame clones and drops some. This sample has roughly 200,000 clones, with around four fifths found just once. Sequencing was performed on PBMCs. The receptor source for this set is a woman between 35 and 50 years old in good health and CMV-seronegative.

The rearrangement uses TRBV29-1 and TRBJ1-3; 8 bases are shared with TRBD1. Germline V gene lookup returns CDR1 SQVTM and CDR2 ANQGSEA. CDR3 length equals 15 residues. V lost 6 bases and J lost 3; bases outside the gene matches: 10. Here the CDR3 reads CSVGEPTGVGNTIYF. As DNA, the CDR3 is TGCAGCGTGGGAGAACCGACAGGGGTTGGAAACACCATATATTTT.

The V call is TRBV23-1, the J call TRBJ2-7; D call uncertain. TRBV23-1 is an ORF, and what it does is uncertain. The CDR3 is 13 residues long. V lost 8 bases to trimming and J lost 2 bases, with 13 bases between them. The CDR3 DNA reads TGCGCCAGCCGAGGAACGTGGGCCTACGAGCAGTACTTC. It yields the protein CASRGTWAYEQYF.

The chain employs TRBV2 and TRBJ1-1; TRBD1 is a possible D gene (5 bases). The ends were cut back, 3 bases at V and 1 base at J, with 12 bases in the middle. Per germline, CDR1 SNHLY and CDR2 FYNNEI. The CDR3 extends over 15 amino acids. The CDR3 nucleotides read TGTGCCAGCAGTGAGTGGGGCCGCCGGAACACTGAAGCTTTCTTT. Its translation: CASSEWGRRNTEAFF.

The chain joins TRBV2 to TRBJ2-7; the match to TRBD2 covers 7 bases. From germline, CDR1 is SNHLY and CDR2 FYNNEI. J was trimmed by 4 bases and V by 3 bases; bases with no gene match: 6. The CDR3 spans 14 residues. Here the CDR3 reads CASSDEGRGYEQYF. Written as DNA, the CDR3 is TGTGCCAGCAGTGATGAAGGGAGGGGATACGAGCAGTACTTC.

The chain has TRBV7-3 and TRBJ2-1, with D tentatively TRBD1 (5 bases). Germline V gene data show CDR1 as SGHTA and CDR2 as FQGTGA. There are 13 residues in the CDR3. V gave up 5 bases and J gave up 3 bases, with 8 bases separating them. CDR3 DNA: TGTGCCAGCAGCCCTGGACACTACAATGAGCAGTTCTTC. Residues: CASSPGHYNEQFF.

V gene TRBV9 combines with J gene TRBJ2-3; 14 bases align to TRBD2. The CDR3 consists of 17 residues. Germline V gene data show CDR1 as SGDLS and CDR2 as YYNGEE. The trim removed 2 bases at V and 4 bases at J, leaving 6 bases unmatched. The CDR3 DNA reads as TGTGCCAGCAGCGTTGCGGGGACTAGCGGGGGAGCAGATACGCAGTATTTT. Its protein product is CASSVAGTSGGADTQYF.

V and J are TRBV30 and TRBJ2-3; possible D gene TRBD1, 5 bases. The germline CDR1 and CDR2 sequences are GTSNPN and SVGIG (reference sequence). The length of the CDR3 is 12 residues. V dropped 5 bases and J dropped 4 bases, with 10 bases sitting between them. The CDR3, as DNA: TGTGCCTGGGAACAGACAGCAGATACGCAGTATTTT. Protein product: CAWEQTADTQYF.

The gene calls are TRBV5-1 and TRBJ2-1; perhaps TRBD2 as D (6 bases). CDR3 size: 14 residues. In germline, CDR1 is SGHRS, CDR2 YFSETQ. Trimming removed 5 bases at V and 8 bases at J, with 17 bases between. In DNA, the CDR3 is TGCGCCAGCAGGCTGACCGCGGGGACGGATGAGCAGTTCTTC. Its protein is CASRLTAGTDEQFF. Full variable domain (rest looked up from reference TRBV5-1 and TRBJ2-1): KAGVTQTPRYLIKTRGQQVTLSCSPISGHRSVSWYQQTPGQGLQFLFEYFSETQRNKGNFPGRFSGRQFSNSRSEMNVSTLELGDSALYLCASRLTAGTDEQFFGPGTRLTVL.

The chain joins TRBV7-2 to TRBJ2-1; D is perhaps TRBD2 (6 bases). V was clipped by 2 bases and J by 9 bases, with 20 bases between them. CDR1 is SGHTA, CDR2 FQGNSA, per germline. The CDR3 length is 16 residues. This CDR3 is CASSLKSASAAVEQFF. CDR3 coding DNA: TGTGCCAGCAGCTTAAAGTCGGCTAGCGCGGCCGTTGAGCAGTTCTTC.

The chain links TRBV20-1 to TRBJ1-4; D unresolved. Trimming removed 5 bases from V and 7 bases from J, with 5 bases in between. The CDR3 runs 10 residues. Per germline, CDR1 DFQATT and CDR2 SNEGSKA (reference sequence). Here the CDR3 reads CSAFREKLFF. The CDR3 DNA reads as TGCAGTGCTTTCCGTGAAAAACTGTTTTTT.

This clone came up once. Other DNA sequences in the sample encode the same CDR3. This chain connects TRBV27 to TRBJ1-1, with a possible D match to TRBD1 (5 bases). The V end was cut by 5 bases, the J end by 6 bases, with 19 bases between. The CDR3 runs 15 residues. From germline, CDR1 is MNHEY and CDR2 SMNVEV (reference sequence). The CDR3 protein is CASSRGNTGMAEAFF. As DNA, the CDR3 is TGTGCCAGCAGTCGGGGGAACACTGGAATGGCTGAAGCTTTCTTT.

In its sample, this clone was seen a few times. The rearrangement uses TRBV4-1 and TRBJ1-5; 7 nucleotides align to TRBD1. Trimming at V came to 0 bases and at J to 7 bases, leaving 6 bases not matched to a gene. This CDR3 has 15 amino acids. The germline CDR1 and CDR2 sequences are MGHRA and YSYEKL. DNA of the CDR3: TGCGCCAGCAGCCAAGATATTCAGGGGGACCAGCCCCAGCATTTT. As protein: CASSQDIQGDQPQHF.

The chain uses TRBV29-1 and TRBJ2-7; the match to TRBD1 covers 9 bases. Germline V gene data show CDR1 as SQVTM and CDR2 as ANQGSEA. J gave up 2 bases and V 6 bases, and 8 bases lay outside the gene matches. The CDR3 is made up of 14 amino acids. In DNA, the CDR3 is TGCAGCGTGAGCGGACAGGGGAATCCCTACGAGCAGTACTTC. This sequence encodes CSVSGQGNPYEQYF.

The chain links TRBV6-5 to TRBJ1-6; D possibly corresponds to TRBD1 (5 bases). The V end lost 5 bases, the J end lost 10 bases, and 6 bases lay between the germline ends. This CDR3 is 11 amino acids long. Per germline, CDR1 MNHEY and CDR2 SVGAGI. The CDR3 region is CASSGGSPLHF. In DNA form, the CDR3 reads TGTGCCAGCAGTGGGGGGTCACCCCTCCACTTT.

This clone occurred once. CDR3: CACRPGQGYEQYF. The DNA of the CDR3 is TGTGCCTGCCGACCGGGACAGGGCTACGAGCAGTACTTC. The chain joins TRBV30 to TRBJ2-7, with 9 bases matching TRBD1. CDR3 length equals 13 residues. Germline V CDR1 and CDR2: GTSNPN, SVGIG (reference sequence). Unmatched junction bases numbered 6, after V lost 6 bases and J lost 3 bases.

Worth noting for this clone: Germline and junction disagree at one end, which may indicate a read error. The chain employs TRBV7-7 and TRBJ2-1, with 7 bases fitting TRBD2. Germline values: CDR1 SSHAT, CDR2 FNYEAQ (reference sequence). This CDR3 spans 14 amino acids. CDR3 DNA sequence: TGTGCTAGCAGCTCGGGACTAACTAACAATGAGCAGTTCTTC. Translated: CASSSGLTNNEQFF. Based on the CDR3 plus reference TRBV7-7 and TRBJ2-1, the full variable domain is GAGVSQSPRYKVTKRGQDVTLRCDPISSHATLYWYQQALGQGPEFLTYFNYEAQPDKSGLPSDRFSAERPEGSISTLTIQRTEQRDSAMYRCASSSGLTNNEQFFGPGTRLTVL.

This clone appeared a few times. V usage is TRBV6-6 and J usage is TRBJ2-2; 8 positions agree with TRBD1. The length of the CDR3 is 16 residues. Per germline, CDR1 MNHNY and CDR2 SVGAGI (reference sequence). With 6 bases clipped from V and 4 bases from J, the junction kept 10 bases outside the gene matches. This CDR3 reads CASSPTGQGATGELFF. CDR3 DNA sequence: TGTGCCAGCAGCCCCACGGGGCAGGGGGCCACCGGGGAGCTGTTTTTT.

V and J are TRBV28 and TRBJ1-5, with 12 bases that match TRBD1. This CDR3 spans 13 amino acids. Losses at the gene ends were 7 bases for V and 7 bases for J; bases not matched to a gene: 2. Per germline, CDR1 MDHEN and CDR2 SYDVKM. CDR3 sequence (DNA): TGTGCCAGCATCGGGACAGGGGGCCAGCCCCAGCATTTT. This gives the protein CASIGTGGQPQHF.

This clone was detected once. The CDR3 nucleotides read TGCGCCAGCAGCGCGAGGGGGGGGAACACTGAAGCTTTCTTT. This gives the protein CASSARGGNTEAFF. The chain couples TRBV4-3 to TRBJ1-1, with D tentatively TRBD1 (6 bases). The CDR3 has 14 residues. Germline V gives CDR1 LGHNA, CDR2 YSLEER. The V and J ends lost 5 bases and 1 base respectively, with 11 bases between them.

The chain links TRBV6-1 to TRBJ2-7; possibly TRBD1 for D (6 bases). CDR3 length equals 15 residues. V was shortened by 3 bases and J by 3 bases, with 15 bases between the two germline ends. The V gene's germline CDR1 is MNHNS and CDR2 SASEGT. CDR3 in amino acids: CASSEEDQGNYEQYF. As DNA, the CDR3 is TGTGCCAGCAGTGAGGAGGACCAGGGGAACTACGAGCAGTACTTC.

The chain joins TRBV10-3 to TRBJ1-1, with D possibly matching TRBD1 (5 bases). The germline V gene encodes CDR1 ENHRY and CDR2 SYGVKD. The CDR3 extends over 13 amino acids. V lost 0 bases and J lost 5, with 7 bases in between. The CDR3 sequence: CAISESGGTEAFF. DNA of the CDR3: TGTGCCATCAGTGAGTCCGGGGGGACTGAAGCTTTCTTT.

The V gene is TRBV28, the J gene TRBJ2-1; D not resolved. The CDR3 loop spans 13 amino acids. With 2 bases removed from V and 7 bases from J, the gap between germline ends came to 9 bases. Germline loops: CDR1 MDHEN, CDR2 SYDVKM. The CDR3 loop reads CASSLLAINEQFF. The CDR3 coding sequence is TGTGCCAGCAGTTTACTCGCTATAAATGAGCAGTTCTTC.

V and J are TRBV15 and TRBJ2-1; TRBD2 matches at 15 bases. The trim removed 5 bases at V and 8 bases at J, leaving 10 bases unmatched. Germline loops: CDR1 LNHNV, CDR2 YYDKDF (reference sequence). The CDR3 has 17 amino acids. Here the CDR3 DNA reads TGTGCCACCAGCGCCGACAGGACTAGCGGGGGGGCGTATGAGCAGTTCTTC. The encoded protein is CATSADRTSGGAYEQFF.

This clone was counted once. This chain joins TRBV5-1 and TRBJ1-1, with 12 bases matching TRBD1. The CDR3 contains 17 residues. The germline gives CDR1 SGHRS, CDR2 YFSETQ. V lost 4 bases and J lost 3; bases outside the gene matches: 10. The CDR3 coding sequence is TGCGCCAGCAGCGTTACCGGGACAGGGGGCGGGGACACTGAAGCTTTCTTT. Translated, it gives CASSVTGTGGGDTEAFF.

The rearrangement uses TRBV9 and TRBJ1-1; the D gene is possibly TRBD1 (5 bases). The V end lost 0 bases, the J end lost 4 bases, and 10 bases lay between the germline ends. The V gene's germline CDR1 is SGDLS and CDR2 YYNGEE. The CDR3 runs 14 residues. CDR3 residues: CASSVVAGGTEAFF. The CDR3, as DNA: TGTGCCAGCAGCGTAGTTGCCGGGGGCACTGAAGCTTTCTTT.

The J gene is TRBJ2-7, the V gene TRBV7-9; 12 bases line up with TRBD1. Per germline, CDR1 SEHNR and CDR2 FQNEAQ (reference sequence). This CDR3 is built from 15 residues. V dropped 6 bases and J dropped 4; count of bases not matched to a gene: 7. DNA of the CDR3: TGTGCCAGCAGTTCCGGGACAGGGGGCTTTTACGAGCAGTACTTC. Translation: CASSSGTGGFYEQYF.

The chain carries TRBV19 and TRBJ2-2; D gene unclear. With 7 bases removed from V and 3 bases from J, the gap between germline ends came to 6 bases. Germline CDR1 LNHDA, CDR2 SQIVND (reference sequence). This CDR3 region has 12 residues. Written as DNA, the CDR3 is TGTGCCAGTACCTCTCACACCGGGGAGCTGTTTTTT. It translates to CASTSHTGELFF. Together with reference TRBV19 and TRBJ2-2, the CDR3 gives the full variable domain: DGGITQSPKYLFRKEGQNVTLSCEQNLNHDAMYWYRQDPGQGLRLIYYSQIVNDFQKGDIAEGYSVSREKKESFPLTVTSAQKNPTAFYLCASTSHTGELFFGEGSRLTVL.

This chain connects TRBV7-3 to TRBJ2-3, with TRBD1 identical over 7 bases. The CDR3 runs to 14 residues. Losses at the gene ends were 8 bases for V and 3 bases for J; bases not matched to a gene: 8. CDR1 is SGHTA and CDR2 is FQGTGA in the germline V gene. The CDR3 reads CASSAQGVTDTQYF. CDR3 DNA: TGTGCCAGCTCGGCGCAGGGGGTTACAGATACGCAGTATTTT. Using reference TRBV7-3 and TRBJ2-3 for the parts outside the CDR3, the full variable domain is GAGVSQTPSNKVTEKGKYVELRCDPISGHTALYWYRQSLGQGPEFLIYFQGTGAADDSGLPNDRFFAVRPEGSVSTLKIQRTERGDSAVYLCASSAQGVTDTQYFGPGTRLTVL.

The CDR3 DNA sequence: TGTGCCAGCAGTAGCTGGGGGCGGATTGGCTACACCTTC. Encoded protein: CASSSWGRIGYTF. The rearrangement links TRBV28 to TRBJ1-2; D may be TRBD1 (6 bases). This CDR3 has 13 residues. Trimming took 5 bases from V and 7 from J, leaving 14 bases between them. Germline V gives CDR1 MDHEN, CDR2 SYDVKM.